A single sample gave rise to the 28 T cell receptor beta chains below, sequenced in a study of cytotoxic CD8 clonotypes in ibrutinib-treated CLL. Some clones are missing from TCRdb's copy, which holds only in-frame ones; the method was immunoSEQ multiplex PCR. The profile shows about 330,000 clones, under 70% of them singletons. The sample was PBMCs, taken after 36 months of ibrutinib treatment. Source of these receptors: a human donor with chronic lymphocytic leukemia.

This chain joins TRBV14 and TRBJ1-4, with TRBD1 as a possible D gene (6 bases). Germline assignment: CDR1 SGHDN and CDR2 FVKESK. V lost 0 bases, J lost 7 bases, and 18 bases lay in between. The CDR3 has 17 residues. CDR3 nucleotides: TGTGCCAGCAGCCAAGACAGGCCGGGGGCGTTTGGTGAAAAACTGTTTTTT. Encoded protein: CASSQDRPGAFGEKLFF.

This chain links TRBV11-2 with TRBJ2-5; D gene uncertain. CDR1 is SGHAT and CDR2 is FQNNGV in the germline V gene. The V and J ends lost 5 bases and 1 base respectively, with 17 bases between them. This CDR3 contains 16 residues. The CDR3, as DNA: TGTGCCAGCAGCCCGCCGGGCAGGCCATCCCAAGAGACCCAGTACTTC. Translating it yields CASSPPGRPSQETQYF.

J is TRBJ2-2 and V is TRBV9, with D hard to call. Germline values: CDR1 SGDLS, CDR2 YYNGEE. The CDR3 sequence is 12 residues long. V gave up 3 bases and J gave up 2 bases, with 2 bases separating them. The CDR3 here is CASSDNTGELFF. CDR3 sequence (DNA): TGTGCCAGCAGCGATAACACCGGGGAGCTGTTTTTT.

The chain joins TRBV7-9 to TRBJ2-3; no clear D gene. The germline V and J ends were trimmed by 4 bases and 8 bases, with 22 bases remaining between them. CDR3 length equals 16 residues. The germline gives CDR1 SEHNR, CDR2 FQNEAQ (reference sequence). CDR3: CASSSPGSSTRSTQYF. For the CDR3, the DNA is TGTGCCAGCAGCTCACCCGGGTCGTCCACTCGCAGTACGCAGTATTTT.

There are a few counts of this clone. J is TRBJ2-5 and V is TRBV18, with D unresolved. The CDR3 runs to 14 residues. V was clipped by 3 bases and J by 6 bases, with 14 bases between them. Germline V CDR1 and CDR2: KGHSH, LQKENI. This CDR3 is CASSPPGPTKTQYF. CDR3 bases: TGTGCCAGCTCACCCCCGGGCCCGACGAAGACCCAGTACTTC.

The CDR3 DNA is TGTGCCAGCAGTTATTTCCCGGGGGACATCTATGGCTACACCTTC. Protein sequence: CASSYFPGDIYGYTF. This rearrangement joins TRBV6-6 to TRBJ1-2; weak D call: TRBD1 (6 bases). Trimming took off 3 bases at V and 4 bases at J, with 15 bases between the two ends. Per the germline V gene, CDR1 is MNHNY and CDR2 is SVGAGI (reference sequence). The CDR3 has 15 amino acids.

V gene TRBV11-1 combines with J gene TRBJ1-1, with 7 bases lining up with TRBD1. Germline CDR1 is SGHAT and CDR2 is FQDESV (reference sequence). CDR3 length: 15 amino acids. V shed 0 bases, J shed 3 bases, and the junction held 4 bases outside the gene matches. DNA for the CDR3: TGTGCCAGCAGCTTAGCCGGGACAGTCGACACTGAAGCTTTCTTT. It is translated as CASSLAGTVDTEAFF.

The chain has TRBV9 and TRBJ2-3; D gene ambiguous. V gave up 3 bases and J gave up 6 bases, with 11 bases separating them. This CDR3 contains 13 residues. Germline values: CDR1 SGDLS, CDR2 YYNGEE. CDR3 DNA: TGTGCCAGCAGCGGGAACTATGGGGATACGCAGTATTTT. This gives the protein CASSGNYGDTQYF.

The chain recombines TRBV5-1 with TRBJ2-1; 9 bases align to TRBD2. Germline trimming cut 0 bases from V and 6 bases from J; bases unmatched to any gene: 7. Germline CDR1 and CDR2: SGHRS and YFSETQ. CDR3 size: 16 residues. Here the CDR3 DNA reads TGCGCCAGCAGCTTGGTTGGCGGGAGGGCCGTCAATGAGCAGTTCTTC. Protein product: CASSLVGGRAVNEQFF.

The rearrangement uses TRBV5-1 and TRBJ1-2; 8 bases match TRBD1. The J segment lost 8 bases and the V segment lost 4 bases, leaving 4 bases of the junction unmatched. The CDR3 is 12 residues long. Germline V gives CDR1 SGHRS, CDR2 YFSETQ. Here the CDR3 DNA reads TGCGCCAGCAGCAGGACAGGGCACGGCTACACCTTC. Encoded protein: CASSRTGHGYTF.

V and J are TRBV4-3 and TRBJ2-7; D remains ambiguous. This CDR3 region has 13 residues. Trimming removed 4 bases at V and 6 bases at J, with 13 bases between. In germline, CDR1 is LGHNA, CDR2 YSLEER. The CDR3 is CASSPDVRGEQYF. Written as DNA, the CDR3 is TGCGCCAGCAGCCCGGATGTTAGAGGCGAGCAGTACTTC.

This clone was detected once. The chain joins TRBV6-7 to TRBJ2-4; no reliable D call. TRBV6-7 is classed as an ORF, of uncertain function. V dropped 5 bases and J dropped 0 bases, with 14 bases sitting between them. The CDR3 contains 16 residues. CDR3 in amino acids: CASSPLNRLAKNIQYF. DNA of the CDR3: TGTGCCAGCAGTCCCCTTAATCGGCTAGCCAAAAACATTCAGTACTTC.

The genes are TRBV10-3 and TRBJ2-7, with D unclear. The V gene lost 6 bases and the J gene lost 5 bases, with 8 bases spanning the gap. The CDR3 is made up of 11 amino acids. Germline V gene data show CDR1 as ENHRY and CDR2 as SYGVKD. The CDR3 bases are TGTGCCATCAGCAATACCGACGAGCAGTACTTC. This encodes CAISNTDEQYF.

This clone was found a few times. The CDR3: CASSERTNYGYTF. The CDR3 DNA is TGTGCCAGCAGTGAACGGACTAACTATGGCTACACCTTC. The gene calls are TRBV25-1 and TRBJ1-2, with no clear D. The V end was cut by 2 bases, the J end by 0 bases, with 4 bases between. The CDR3 runs to 13 residues. The germline V gene encodes CDR1 MGHDK and CDR2 SYGVNS.

The chain uses TRBV14 and TRBJ1-3, with a possible D match to TRBD1 (6 bases). Germline lookup yields CDR1 SGHDN and CDR2 FVKESK. V was shortened by 3 bases and J by 0 bases, with 24 bases between the two germline ends. The CDR3 is made up of 20 amino acids. As DNA, the CDR3 is TGTGCCAGCAGCCATGGTCCCCTCGGAGGGGGGGGCCCCTCTGGAAACACCATATATTTT. Translation: CASSHGPLGGGGPSGNTIYF.

This clone appeared a single time. The rearrangement links TRBV5-1 to TRBJ1-3; TRBD1 is a possible D gene (5 bases). The CDR3 is 15 amino acids. V gave up 4 bases and J gave up 0 bases, with 11 bases separating them. CDR1 SGHRS and CDR2 YFSETQ come from the germline V gene. CDR3 protein: CASSPGPNSGNTIYF. For the CDR3, the DNA is TGCGCCAGCAGCCCGGGACCGAACTCTGGAAACACCATATATTTT.

As to this clone: A much larger clone sits a single nucleotide away, making a read error possible. The rearrangement joins TRBV7-2 to TRBJ1-1; no firm D call. The CDR3 spans 12 residues. The V end lost 2 bases, the J end lost 4 bases, and 5 bases lay between the germline ends. CDR1 is SGHTA and CDR2 is FQGNSA in the germline V gene. The CDR3: CASSLMSTEAFF. In DNA form, the CDR3 reads TGTGCCAGCAGCTTAATGAGCACTGAAGCTTTCTTT.

For the CDR3, the DNA is TGCAGCGTTGACGATTACAAGGCCACAGATACGCAGTATTTT. Translated, it gives CSVDDYKATDTQYF. The genes are TRBV29-1 and TRBJ2-3; D is unclear. Trimming removed 3 bases from V and 2 bases from J, with 12 bases in between. Germline V gene data show CDR1 as SQVTM and CDR2 as ANQGSEA. The CDR3 runs 14 residues.

This chain's CDR3 is CASSLSRGEASYNEQFF. The CDR3 coding sequence is TGTGCCAGCAGTTTATCCCGGGGGGAGGCCTCCTACAATGAGCAGTTCTTC. The gene calls are TRBV27 and TRBJ2-1, with 7 bases lining up with TRBD2. Germline CDR1 is MNHEY and CDR2 is SMNVEV (reference sequence). CDR3 length equals 17 residues. Trimming took 0 bases from V and 0 from J; bases not matched to a gene: 5.

This clone has more than one count but fewer than ten. This chain joins TRBV18 and TRBJ1-2; D is perhaps TRBD1 (5 bases). The CDR3 sequence is 14 residues long. Trimming removed 2 bases from V and 11 bases from J, with 18 bases in between. CDR1 is KGHSH, CDR2 LQKENI, per germline. CDR3 nucleotide sequence: TGTGCCAGCTCACCAGGAACTGGGACCCTACCTTACACCTTC. Translating it yields CASSPGTGTLPYTF.

This clone was observed once. The chain recombines TRBV25-1 with TRBJ2-4; D is possibly TRBD1 or TRBD2 (5 bases each). Germline lookup yields CDR1 MGHDK and CDR2 SYGVNS. V was pared by 3 bases and J by 2 bases, with 11 bases between. The CDR3 loop spans 15 amino acids. This CDR3 is CASSDVGTTKNIQYF. As DNA, the CDR3 is TGTGCCAGCAGTGATGTCGGGACCACCAAAAACATTCAGTACTTC. The variable domain in full, with the rest retrieved from reference TRBV25-1 and TRBJ2-4, is EADIYQTPRYLVIGTGKKITLECSQTMGHDKMYWYQQDPGMELHLIHYSYGVNSTEKGDLSSESTVSRIRTEHFPLTLESARPSHTSQYLCASSDVGTTKNIQYFGAGTRLSVL.

This clone was observed once. The V gene is TRBV4-1, the J gene TRBJ2-7; TRBD1 matches at 12 bases. In germline, CDR1 is MGHRA, CDR2 YSYEKL. The CDR3 has 17 residues. Losses at the gene ends were 4 bases for V and 5 bases for J; bases not matched to a gene: 12. The CDR3 sequence is CASSPTRDRGRYHEQYF. CDR3 DNA sequence: TGCGCCAGCAGCCCAACCCGGGACAGGGGGCGATATCACGAGCAGTACTTC.

The chain combines TRBV27 with TRBJ2-7; D is perhaps TRBD1 (5 bases). CDR1 is MNHEY and CDR2 is SMNVEV in the germline V gene (reference sequence). The ends were cut back, 4 bases at V and 3 bases at J, with 13 bases in the middle. The CDR3 consists of 14 residues. The CDR3 region has the DNA TGTGCCAGCAGTTCCAGGGCTCAGCACTACGAGCAGTACTTC. Amino acid sequence: CASSSRAQHYEQYF.

The chain carries TRBV7-3 and TRBJ2-1, with 8 nucleotides matching TRBD1. This CDR3 has 16 amino acids. The V gene's germline CDR1 is SGHTA and CDR2 FQGTGA. V dropped 3 bases and J dropped 4; count of bases not matched to a gene: 8. Here the CDR3 DNA reads TGTGCCAGCAGCTTCTACGGGACAGGAACTTACAATGAGCAGTTCTTC. Its protein is CASSFYGTGTYNEQFF.

CDR3 sequence reads: CASSSHNNEQFF. The CDR3, as DNA: TGCGCCAGCAGCTCCCATAACAATGAGCAGTTCTTC. This rearrangement joins TRBV4-3 to TRBJ2-1; D gene uncertain. Trimming shortened V by 5 bases and J by 5 bases, and 7 bases separated the two germline ends. The CDR3 extends over 12 amino acids. Germline CDR1 reads LGHNA; CDR2 reads YSLEER.

Note on this clone: This sample includes further DNA sequences coding for the same CDR3. The chain recombines TRBV5-1 with TRBJ2-3, with D perhaps matching TRBD2 (5 bases). Germline lookup yields CDR1 SGHRS and CDR2 YFSETQ. Trimming shortened V by 4 bases and J by 1 base, and 10 bases separated the two germline ends. The CDR3 is 14 amino acids. In DNA form, the CDR3 reads TGCGCCAGCAGCCCTCGGGGAGGCACAGATACGCAGTATTTT. It yields the protein CASSPRGGTDTQYF.

The J gene is TRBJ1-3, the V gene TRBV2; D is possibly TRBD1 (6 bases). This CDR3 region has 13 residues. The V gene's germline CDR1 is SNHLY and CDR2 FYNNEI. Trimming took off 5 bases at V and 4 bases at J, with 9 bases between the two ends. The CDR3 spells CASSRDNGNTIYF. The CDR3 DNA follows: TGTGCCAGCAGTCGGGACAACGGAAACACCATATATTTT.

The V gene is TRBV6-5, the J gene TRBJ2-3; D ambiguous. Germline loops: CDR1 MNHEY, CDR2 SVGAGI. The V gene lost 4 bases and the J gene lost 0 bases, with 11 bases spanning the gap. The CDR3 covers 15 residues. CDR3 DNA: TGTGCCAGCAGTTCCCCTGGACGGAGCACAGATACGCAGTATTTT. As protein: CASSSPGRSTDTQYF.